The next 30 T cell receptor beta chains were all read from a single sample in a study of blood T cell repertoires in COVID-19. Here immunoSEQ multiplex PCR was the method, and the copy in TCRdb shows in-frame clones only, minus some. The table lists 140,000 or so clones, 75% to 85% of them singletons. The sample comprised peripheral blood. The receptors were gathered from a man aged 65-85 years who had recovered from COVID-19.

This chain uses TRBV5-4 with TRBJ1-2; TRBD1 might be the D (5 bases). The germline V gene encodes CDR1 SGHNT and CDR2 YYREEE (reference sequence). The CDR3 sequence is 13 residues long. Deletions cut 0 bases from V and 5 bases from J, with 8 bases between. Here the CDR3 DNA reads TGTGCCAGCAGCTTGGAAAGGGGATATGGCTACACCTTC. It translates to CASSLERGYGYTF. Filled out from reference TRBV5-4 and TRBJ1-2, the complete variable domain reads ETGVTQSPTHLIKTRGQQVTLRCSSQSGHNTVSWYQQALGQGPQFIFQYYREEENGRGNFPPRFSGLQFPNYSSELNVNALELDDSALYLCASSLERGYGYTFGSGTRLTVV.

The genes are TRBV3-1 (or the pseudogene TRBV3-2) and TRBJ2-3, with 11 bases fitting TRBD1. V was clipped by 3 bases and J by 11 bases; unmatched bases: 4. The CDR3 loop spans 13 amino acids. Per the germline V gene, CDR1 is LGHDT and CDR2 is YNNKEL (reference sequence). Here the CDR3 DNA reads TGTGCCAGCAGCCAGGGGACAGGGGGTGGGCAGTATTTT. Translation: CASSQGTGGGQYF.

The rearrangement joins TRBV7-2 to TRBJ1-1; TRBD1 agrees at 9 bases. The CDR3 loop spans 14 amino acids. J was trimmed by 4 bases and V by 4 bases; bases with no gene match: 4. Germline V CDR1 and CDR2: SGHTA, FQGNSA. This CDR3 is CASSSPDRGTEAFF. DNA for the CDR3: TGTGCCAGCAGCTCCCCGGACAGGGGCACTGAAGCTTTCTTT. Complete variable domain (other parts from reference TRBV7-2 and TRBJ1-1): GAGVSQSPSNKVTEKGKDVELRCDPISGHTALYWYRQSLGQGLEFLIYFQGNSAPDKSGLPSDRFSAERTGGSVSTLTIQRTQQEDSAVYLCASSSPDRGTEAFFGQGTRLTVV.

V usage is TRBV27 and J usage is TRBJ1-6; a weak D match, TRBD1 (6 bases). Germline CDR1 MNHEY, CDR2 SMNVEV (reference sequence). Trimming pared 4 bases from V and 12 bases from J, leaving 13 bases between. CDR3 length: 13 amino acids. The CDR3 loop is CASSSAGVLPLHF. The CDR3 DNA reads TGTGCCAGCAGTTCCGCAGGGGTTTTACCCCTCCACTTT.

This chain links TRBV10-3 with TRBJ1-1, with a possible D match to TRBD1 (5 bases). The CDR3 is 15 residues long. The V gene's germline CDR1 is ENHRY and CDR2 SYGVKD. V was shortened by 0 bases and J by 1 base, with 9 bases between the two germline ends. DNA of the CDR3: TGTGCCATCAGTGAGTCGGGGCAGTCGAACACTGAAGCTTTCTTT. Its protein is CAISESGQSNTEAFF.

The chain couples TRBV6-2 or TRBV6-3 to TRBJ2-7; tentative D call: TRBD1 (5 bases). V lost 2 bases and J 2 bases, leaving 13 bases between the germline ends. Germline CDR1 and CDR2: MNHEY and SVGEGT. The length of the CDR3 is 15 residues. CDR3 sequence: CASSYAELGPYEQYF. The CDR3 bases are TGTGCCAGCAGTTACGCCGAGTTGGGGCCCTACGAGCAGTACTTC.

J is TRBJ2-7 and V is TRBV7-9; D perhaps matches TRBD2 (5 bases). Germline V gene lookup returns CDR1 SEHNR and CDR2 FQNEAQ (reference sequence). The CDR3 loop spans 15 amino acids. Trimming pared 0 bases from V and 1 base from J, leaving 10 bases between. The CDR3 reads CASSLADPGSYEQYF. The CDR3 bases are TGTGCCAGCAGCTTAGCGGACCCGGGGTCCTACGAGCAGTACTTC. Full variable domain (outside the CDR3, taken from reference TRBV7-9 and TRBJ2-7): DTGVSQNPRHKITKRGQNVTFRCDPISEHNRLYWYRQTLGQGPEFLTYFQNEAQLEKSRLLSDRFSAERPKGSFSTLEIQRTEQGDSAMYLCASSLADPGSYEQYFGPGTRLTVT.

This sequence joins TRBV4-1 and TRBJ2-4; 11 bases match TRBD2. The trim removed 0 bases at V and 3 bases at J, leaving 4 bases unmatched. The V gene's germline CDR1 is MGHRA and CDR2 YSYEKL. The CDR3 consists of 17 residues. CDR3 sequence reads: CASSQDRLAGGKNIQYF. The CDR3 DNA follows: TGCGCCAGCAGCCAAGATCGGCTAGCGGGAGGCAAAAACATTCAGTACTTC.

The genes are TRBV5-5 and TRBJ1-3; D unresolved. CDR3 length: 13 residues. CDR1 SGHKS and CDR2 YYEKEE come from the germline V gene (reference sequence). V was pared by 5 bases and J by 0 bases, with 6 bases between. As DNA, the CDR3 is TGTGCCAGCAGTATGAGCTCTGGAAACACCATATATTTT. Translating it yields CASSMSSGNTIYF.

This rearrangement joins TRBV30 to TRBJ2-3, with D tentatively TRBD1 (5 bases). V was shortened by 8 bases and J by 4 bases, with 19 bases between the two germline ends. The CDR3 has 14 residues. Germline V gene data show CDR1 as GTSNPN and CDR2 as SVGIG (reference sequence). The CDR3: CAITGGVGADTQYF. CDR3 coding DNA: TGTGCCATCACAGGTGGGGTTGGGGCAGATACGCAGTATTTT.

Here the CDR3 reads CASKRQGEWSEKLFF. In DNA form, the CDR3 reads TGTGCCAGCAAAAGACAGGGGGAATGGAGTGAAAAACTGTTTTTT. The gene calls are TRBV27 and TRBJ1-4; TRBD1 agrees at 9 bases. The V and J ends lost 7 bases and 7 bases, in that order; junction bases with no gene match: 10. Germline V gives CDR1 MNHEY, CDR2 SMNVEV (reference sequence). The CDR3 runs 15 residues.

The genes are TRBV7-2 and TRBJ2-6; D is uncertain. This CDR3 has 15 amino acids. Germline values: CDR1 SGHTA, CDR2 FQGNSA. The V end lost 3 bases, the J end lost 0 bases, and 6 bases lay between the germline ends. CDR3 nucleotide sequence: TGTGCCAGCAGCTTTGGCTTCTCTGGGGCCAACGTCCTGACTTTC. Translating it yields CASSFGFSGANVLTF. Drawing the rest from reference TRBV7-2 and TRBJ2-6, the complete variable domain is GAGVSQSPSNKVTEKGKDVELRCDPISGHTALYWYRQSLGQGLEFLIYFQGNSAPDKSGLPSDRFSAERTGGSVSTLTIQRTQQEDSAVYLCASSFGFSGANVLTFGAGSRLTVL.

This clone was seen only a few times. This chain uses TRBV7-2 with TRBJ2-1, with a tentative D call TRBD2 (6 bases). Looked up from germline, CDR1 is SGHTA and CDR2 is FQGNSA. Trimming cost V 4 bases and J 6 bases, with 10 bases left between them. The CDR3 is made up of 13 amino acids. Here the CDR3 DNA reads TGTGCCAGCAGCTGGGGGACTTTCAATGAGCAGTTCTTC. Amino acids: CASSWGTFNEQFF.

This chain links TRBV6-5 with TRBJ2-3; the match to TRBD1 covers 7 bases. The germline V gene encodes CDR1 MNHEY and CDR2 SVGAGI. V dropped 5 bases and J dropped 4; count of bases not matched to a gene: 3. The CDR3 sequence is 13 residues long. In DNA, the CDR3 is TGTGCCAGCAGTATACAGGGGCCAGATACGCAGTATTTT. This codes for CASSIQGPDTQYF.

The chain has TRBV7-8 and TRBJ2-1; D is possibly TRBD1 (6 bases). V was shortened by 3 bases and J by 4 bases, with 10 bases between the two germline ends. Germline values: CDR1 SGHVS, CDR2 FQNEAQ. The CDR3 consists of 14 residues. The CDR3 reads CASSFRDTYNEQFF. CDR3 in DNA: TGTGCCAGCAGCTTCCGGGACACTTACAATGAGCAGTTCTTC.

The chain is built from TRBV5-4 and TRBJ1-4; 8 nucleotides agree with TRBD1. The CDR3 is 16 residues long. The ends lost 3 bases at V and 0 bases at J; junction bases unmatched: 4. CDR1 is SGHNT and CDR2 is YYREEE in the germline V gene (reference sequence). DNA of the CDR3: TGTGCCAGCAGCTCCGGACAGGGAGCAACTAATGAAAAACTGTTTTTT. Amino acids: CASSSGQGATNEKLFF.

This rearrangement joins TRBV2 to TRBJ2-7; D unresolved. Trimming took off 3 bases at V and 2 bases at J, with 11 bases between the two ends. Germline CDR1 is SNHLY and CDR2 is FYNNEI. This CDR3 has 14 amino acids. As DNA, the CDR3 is TGTGCCAGCAGTGACCCCCGCGGTCCCTACGAGCAGTACTTC. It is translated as CASSDPRGPYEQYF.

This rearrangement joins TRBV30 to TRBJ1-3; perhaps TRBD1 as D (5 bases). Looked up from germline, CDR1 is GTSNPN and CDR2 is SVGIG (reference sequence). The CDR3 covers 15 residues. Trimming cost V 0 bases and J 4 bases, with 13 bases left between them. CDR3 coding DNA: TGTGCCTGGAGTGTCCTCGCCAGGGCGGGAAACACCATATATTTT. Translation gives CAWSVLARAGNTIYF.

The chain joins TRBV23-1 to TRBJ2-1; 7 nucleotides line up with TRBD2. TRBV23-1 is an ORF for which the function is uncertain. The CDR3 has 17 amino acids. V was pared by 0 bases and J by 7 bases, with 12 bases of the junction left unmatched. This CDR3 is CASSQSGGPGIGNEQFF. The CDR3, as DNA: TGCGCCAGCAGTCAATCGGGAGGGCCAGGGATAGGGAATGAGCAGTTCTTC.

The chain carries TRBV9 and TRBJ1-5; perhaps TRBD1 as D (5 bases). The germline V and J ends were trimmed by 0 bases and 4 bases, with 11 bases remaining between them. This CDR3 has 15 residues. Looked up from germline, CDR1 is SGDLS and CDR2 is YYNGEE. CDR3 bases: TGTGCCAGCAGCGTAGGCGGCAGGGATAATCAGCCCCAGCATTTT. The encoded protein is CASSVGGRDNQPQHF. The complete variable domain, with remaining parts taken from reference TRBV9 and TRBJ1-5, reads DSGVTQTPKHLITATGQRVTLRCSPRSGDLSVYWYQQSLDQGLQFLIQYYNGEERAKGNILERFSAQQFPDLHSELNLSSLELGDSALYFCASSVGGRDNQPQHFGDGTRLSIL.

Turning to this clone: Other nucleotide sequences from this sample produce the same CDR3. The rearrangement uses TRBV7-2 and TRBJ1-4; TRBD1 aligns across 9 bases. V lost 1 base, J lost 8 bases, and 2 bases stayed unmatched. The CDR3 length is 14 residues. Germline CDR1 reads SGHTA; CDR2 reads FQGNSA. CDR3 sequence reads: CASSLGQGGEKLFF. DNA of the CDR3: TGTGCCAGCAGCTTAGGACAGGGGGGGGAAAAACTGTTTTTT.

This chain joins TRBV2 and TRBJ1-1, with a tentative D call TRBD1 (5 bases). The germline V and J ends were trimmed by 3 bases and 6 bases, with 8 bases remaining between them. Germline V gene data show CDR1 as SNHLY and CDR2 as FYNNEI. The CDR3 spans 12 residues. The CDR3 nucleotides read TGTGCCAGCAGTGAGAGCAGGGCTGAAGCTTTCTTT. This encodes CASSESRAEAFF.

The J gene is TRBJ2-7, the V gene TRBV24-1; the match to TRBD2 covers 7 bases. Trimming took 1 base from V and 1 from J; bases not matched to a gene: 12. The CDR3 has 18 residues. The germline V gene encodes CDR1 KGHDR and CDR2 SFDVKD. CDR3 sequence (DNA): TGTGCCACCAGTGATTTAGGGCTAGCGGCTAGGGATTCCTACGAGCAGTACTTC. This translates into CATSDLGLAARDSYEQYF.

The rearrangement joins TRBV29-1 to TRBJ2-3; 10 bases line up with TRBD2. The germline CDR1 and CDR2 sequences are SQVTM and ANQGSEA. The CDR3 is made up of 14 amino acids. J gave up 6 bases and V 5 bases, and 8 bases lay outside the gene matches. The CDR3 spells CSVWGLAGVDTQYF. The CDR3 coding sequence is TGCAGCGTTTGGGGGCTAGCGGGAGTGGATACGCAGTATTTT.

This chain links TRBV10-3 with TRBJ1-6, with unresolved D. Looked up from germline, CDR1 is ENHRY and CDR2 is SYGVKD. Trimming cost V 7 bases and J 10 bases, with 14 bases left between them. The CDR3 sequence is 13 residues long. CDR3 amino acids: CAIKPVSRSPLHF. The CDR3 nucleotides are TGTGCCATCAAGCCAGTCTCTAGATCACCCCTCCACTTT.

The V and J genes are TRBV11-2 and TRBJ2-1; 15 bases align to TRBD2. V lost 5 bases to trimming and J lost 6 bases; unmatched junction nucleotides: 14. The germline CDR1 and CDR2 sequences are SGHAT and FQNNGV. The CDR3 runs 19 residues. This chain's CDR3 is CASSPSLGLAGGPRNEQFF. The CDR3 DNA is TGTGCCAGCAGCCCTAGCCTAGGACTAGCGGGAGGGCCGCGCAATGAGCAGTTCTTC.

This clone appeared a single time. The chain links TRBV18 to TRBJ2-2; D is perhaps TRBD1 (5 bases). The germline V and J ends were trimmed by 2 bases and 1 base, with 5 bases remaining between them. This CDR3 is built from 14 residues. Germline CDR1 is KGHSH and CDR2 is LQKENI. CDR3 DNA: TGTGCCAGCTCACCAGACAGGAACACCGGGGAGCTGTTTTTT. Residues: CASSPDRNTGELFF.

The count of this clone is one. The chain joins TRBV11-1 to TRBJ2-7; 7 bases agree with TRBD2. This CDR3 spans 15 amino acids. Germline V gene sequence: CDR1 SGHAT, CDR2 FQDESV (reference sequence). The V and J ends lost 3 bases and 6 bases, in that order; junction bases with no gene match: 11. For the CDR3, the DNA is TGTGCCAGCAGCTTTACTCGGGCGGGAGCCCGCGAGCAGTACTTC. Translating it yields CASSFTRAGAREQYF.

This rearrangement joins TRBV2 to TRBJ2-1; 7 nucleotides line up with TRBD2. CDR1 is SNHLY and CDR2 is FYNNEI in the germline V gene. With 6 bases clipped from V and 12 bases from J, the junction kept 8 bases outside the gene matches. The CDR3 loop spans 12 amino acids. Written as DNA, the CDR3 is TGTGCCAGCAGCCAAACCTGGGAGGGGCAGTTCTTC. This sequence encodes CASSQTWEGQFF.

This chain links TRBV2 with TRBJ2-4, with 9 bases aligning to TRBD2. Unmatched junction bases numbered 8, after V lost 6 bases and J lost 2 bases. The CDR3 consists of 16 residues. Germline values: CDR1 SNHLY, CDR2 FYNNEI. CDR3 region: CASRADSGSTKNIQYF. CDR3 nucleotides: TGTGCCAGCAGGGCAGATAGCGGGAGTACCAAAAACATTCAGTACTTC.